The clone carrying this T cell receptor (beta chain) was seen only once. Its antigen is currently unknown. TCRdb's copy holds only in-frame clones and misses some; the assay was immunoSEQ multiplex PCR. The sample carries roughly 70,000 clones, about 89% recorded once. The sample comes from a study of T cell responses to AZD1222 COVID-19 vaccine. General observations from the study: Unmutated variant regions reportedly attract nearly half of all spike-specific TCRs. The study identified only a handful of AZD1222 recipients as seropositive at baseline. Increased Spike-specific TCR breadth and depth were observed after two AZD1222 doses.

This CDR3 spans 15 amino acids. The V gene lost 3 bases and the J gene lost 2 bases, with 14 bases spanning the gap. Germline V CDR1 and CDR2: SGDLS, YYNGEE. The sequenced sample was peripheral blood, obtained 28 days after the second dose of the MenACWY control vaccine. The chain couples TRBV9 to TRBJ1-1; D unclear. The clonotype comes from an adult who received the MenACWY meningococcal vaccine as a control. CDR3 sequence (DNA): TGTGCCAGCAGCGCGGGGTCCCTGGGAAACACTGAAGCTTTCTTT. Amino acid sequence: CASSAGSLGNTEAFF.